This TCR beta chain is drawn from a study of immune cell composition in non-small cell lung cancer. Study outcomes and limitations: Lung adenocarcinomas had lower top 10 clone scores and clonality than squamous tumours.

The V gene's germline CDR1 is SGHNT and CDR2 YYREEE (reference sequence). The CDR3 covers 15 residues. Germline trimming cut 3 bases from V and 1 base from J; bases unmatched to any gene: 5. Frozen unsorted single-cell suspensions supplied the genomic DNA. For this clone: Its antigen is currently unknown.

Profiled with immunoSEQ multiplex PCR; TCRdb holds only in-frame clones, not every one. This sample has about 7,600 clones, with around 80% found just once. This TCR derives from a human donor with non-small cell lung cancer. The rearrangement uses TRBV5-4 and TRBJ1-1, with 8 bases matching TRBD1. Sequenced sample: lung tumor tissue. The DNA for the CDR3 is TGTGCCAGCAGCTCAGGACAGGGATGGAACACTGAAGCTTTCTTT. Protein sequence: CASSSGQGWNTEAFF. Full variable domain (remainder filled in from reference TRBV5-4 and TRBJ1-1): ETGVTQSPTHLIKTRGQQVTLRCSSQSGHNTVSWYQQALGQGPQFIFQYYREEENGRGNFPPRFSGLQFPNYSSELNVNALELDDSALYLCASSSGQGWNTEAFFGQGTRLTVV.